The clone carrying this T cell receptor beta chain was detected once. TCRdb's table, derived via immunoSEQ multiplex PCR, lists solely in-frame clones and lacks some. There are more than 90,000 clones in the sample; around nine tenths occur only once, and 1.5% to 2.5% lies in the top ten. V gave up 2 bases and J gave up 2 bases, with 11 bases separating them. The CDR3 length is 15 residues. The germline V gene encodes CDR1 MNHEY and CDR2 SMNVEV (reference sequence). This sample stems from a study of PD-L1 blockade in urothelial cancer. In the study overall: Patients' atezolizumab regimen, 1,200 mg intravenously every 3 weeks, began in about 2014. Between 0 and 3 chemotherapy regimens preceded treatment for each patient. Blood underwent analysis 3 weeks (second dose) and 6 weeks after treatment began. A median approximately 150,000 T cells were found in blood samples.

The time point is: pretreatment peripheral blood. The clonotype was recovered from a man aged 55 to 70 with urothelial cancer. The sample consisted of PBMCs, taken around atezolizumab (anti-PD-L1) treatment. The rearrangement uses TRBV27 and TRBJ2-3, with D perhaps matching TRBD1 (5 bases). This CDR3 is CASSLDTGFTDTQYF. The DNA of the CDR3 is TGTGCCAGCAGTTTAGATACAGGTTTCACAGATACGCAGTATTTT.